The sequence of this T cell receptor beta chain was determined in a study of blood T cell repertoires in COVID-19. Overall study context: Samples of COVID-19 (acute and convalescent) were obtained from the United States, Italy and Spain. Nucleic acid was either cDNA or gDNA, and it came from T cells, B-cell-depleted T cells, or PBMCs.

V shed 2 bases and J shed 4 bases, with 13 bases lying between them. The CDR3 runs to 15 residues. Germline V CDR1 and CDR2: SGHVS, FNYEAQ. Original analysis: Amplification of reference gene primers was used by the study to estimate nucleated cell counts. Here immunoSEQ multiplex PCR was the method, and the copy in TCRdb shows in-frame clones only, minus some. V and J calls and clone size are those listed in that table; D and trimming were worked out from the DNA. The sample has around 100,000 clones, roughly 84% seen once. The rearrangement links TRBV7-6 to TRBJ2-3, with a possible D match to TRBD2 (5 bases). The clonotype was recovered from a woman aged 70-85 years with acute or convalescent COVID-19. The sequencing sample was made of peripheral blood. The chain's CDR3 is CASSLSSSFSDTQYF. The CDR3 DNA follows: TGTGCCAGCAGCTTATCATCTAGCTTCTCAGATACGCAGTATTTT.